This is a list of T cell receptor beta chains from one sample in a study of blood T cell repertoires in COVID-19. Clones were sequenced by immunoSEQ multiplex PCR, and TCRdb holds only the in-frame ones, with some missing. The repertoire holds approximately 42,000 clones, with over 65% as singletons. Sequencing input: peripheral blood. The source is an elderly man with acute or convalescent COVID-19. The CDR3 runs from the conserved cysteine through the conserved F or W. D genes are given only for firm matches. Size tells how often a clone was seen (once, few, many) or the class of an expanded clone, and some rows leave it out.

d_gene	v_gene	abundance	j_gene	CDR3nt	CDR3aa
TRBD2	TRBV12-5	NA	TRBJ2-7	TGTGCTAGTGGTTTAGCGGGAGCGTCCTACGAGCAGTACTTC	CASGLAGASYEQYF
TRBD2	TRBV28	NA	TRBJ2-1	TGTGCCAGCAGCTTTGCCGGGACTAGCGGGAGAGGGGAGCAGTTCTTC	CASSFAGTSGRGEQFF
TRBD1	TRBV28	NA	TRBJ1-1	TGTGCCAGCAGCACTGACAGGGTGGGAAGCGCTTTCTTT	CASSTDRVGSAFF
TRBD1	TRBV6-1	NA	TRBJ1-2	TGTGCCAGCAGTGACAGGGGGAAGTATGGCTACACCTTC	CASSDRGKYGYTF
TRBD1	TRBV5-1	NA	TRBJ2-3	TGCGCCAGCAGCCCGGACAGGCCGTCCACAGATACGCAGTATTTT	CASSPDRPSTDTQYF
NA	TRBV9	NA	TRBJ2-5	TGTGCCAGCAGCCCGCGGGACTGGGGAGGAGAGACCCAGTACTTC	CASSPRDWGGETQYF
TRBD2	TRBV20-1	NA	TRBJ2-7	TGCAGTGCTAGTGGGCTAGCGGCACACTACGAGCAGTACTTC	CSASGLAAHYEQYF
NA	TRBV27	once	TRBJ2-1	TGTGCCAGCAGTTGGGCCCTAAACAATGAGCAGTTCTTC	CASSWALNNEQFF
NA	TRBV28	many	TRBJ1-5	TGTGCCAGCAGTTTAATGAACTCAGGGGTGTTAGAGCAGCCCCAGCATTTT	CASSLMNSGVLEQPQHF
TRBD1	TRBV7-6	NA	TRBJ1-3	TGTGCCAGCAGCTTAGGAGGACAGGGACTTCGGGACACCATATATTTT	CASSLGGQGLRDTIYF
TRBD2	TRBV30	NA	TRBJ2-3	TGTGCCTGGAGTGCGAAGAAACTAGCGGGGGGTTCCACAGATACGCAGTATTTT	CAWSAKKLAGGSTDTQYF
NA	TRBV11-2	NA	TRBJ1-1	TGTGCCAGCAGCTTAAGGGGGTCCCTGAACACTGAAGCTTTCTTT	CASSLRGSLNTEAFF
NA	TRBV9	NA	TRBJ1-4	TGTGCCAGCAGCGTAGGGACATCGGACGAAAAACTGTTTTTT	CASSVGTSDEKLFF
TRBD1	TRBV27	once	TRBJ2-3	TGTGCCAGCAGAAGACAGGGCCCAGATACGCAGTATTTT	CASRRQGPDTQYF
NA	TRBV12-3/TRBV12-4	NA	TRBJ1-1	TGTGCCAGCAGTCCAGGGTCTGAAGCTTTCTTT	CASSPGSEAFF
NA	TRBV7-9	few	TRBJ1-4	TGTGCCAGCAGCCTAAATACAGGGACTAATGAAAAACTGTTTTTT	CASSLNTGTNEKLFF
NA	TRBV6-5	NA	TRBJ2-1	TGTGCCACCACCCAGGGGAGTGGCTCCTACAATGAGCAGTTCTTC	CATTQGSGSYNEQFF
NA	TRBV7-9	few	TRBJ2-1	TGTGCCAGCAGCCCAGCGCGACAGAGAGAAGCCTACAATGAGCAGTTCTTC	CASSPARQREAYNEQFF
NA	TRBV3-1/TRBV3-2	NA	TRBJ1-6	TGTGCCAGCAGCCATGCCGGGAGGGGCCGTGCACCCCTCCACTTT	CASSHAGRGRAPLHF
TRBD2	TRBV30	NA	TRBJ2-1	TGTGCCTGGAGTCCTCGACTAGCGGGAGGGCCAGCTGAGCAGTTCTTC	CAWSPRLAGGPAEQFF
TRBD2	TRBV7-2	NA	TRBJ2-3	TGTGCCAGCAGCTTAGGCCTAGCGGGAGCCGGCGGAAATACGCAGTATTTT	CASSLGLAGAGGNTQYF
TRBD1	TRBV30	NA	TRBJ1-2	TGTGCCTGGGCCAAACAGGGGATACTCTATGGCTACACCTTC	CAWAKQGILYGYTF
NA	TRBV7-8	NA	TRBJ1-6	TGTGCCAGCAGCTTAGTTCCCGGGACTCCTGCTTCTAATTCACCCCTCCACTTT	CASSLVPGTPASNSPLHF
TRBD2	TRBV4-1	NA	TRBJ2-5	TGCGCCAGCAGCCAAGAAGGGCGGGGGGAAGAGACCCAGTACTTC	CASSQEGRGEETQYF
TRBD1	TRBV7-2	NA	TRBJ1-5	TGTGCCAGCAGCCCCCAGGGGGCGGATGTTGTTCAGCCCCAGCATTTT	CASSPQGADVVQPQHF
NA	TRBV28	NA	TRBJ2-2	TGTGCCAGCAGTTTATATTCACTTCGTGGCACCGGGGAGCTGTTTTTT	CASSLYSLRGTGELFF
NA	TRBV5-1	NA	TRBJ2-5	TGCGCCAGCAGCCTAGGTGGGGGGGAGACCCAGTACTTC	CASSLGGGETQYF
NA	TRBV5-8	few	TRBJ1-3	TGTGCCAGCAGCTCCAGGGTAGACGGAAACACCATATATTTT	CASSSRVDGNTIYF
NA	TRBV6-5	once	TRBJ1-3	TGTGCCAGCAGTACCCGGGTCGGAAACACCATATATTTT	CASSTRVGNTIYF
TRBD1	TRBV5-6	NA	TRBJ2-4	TGTGCCAGCAGCCTTACAGGGGGAAACATTCAGTACTTC	CASSLTGGNIQYF
TRBD1	TRBV19	NA	TRBJ1-2	TGTGCCAGTAGTTTCCGACAGGGGGCAACTGGCTACACCTTC	CASSFRQGATGYTF
NA	TRBV2	NA	TRBJ2-5	TGTGCCACCAGAGGAGCGGCACAAGAGACCCAGTACTTC	CATRGAAQETQYF
TRBD1	TRBV5-1	NA	TRBJ1-1	TGCGCCAGCAGCTCCCCTCGACAGGGAAACACTGAAGCTTTCTTT	CASSSPRQGNTEAFF
TRBD2	TRBV11-3	NA	TRBJ2-1	TGTGCCAGCAGTCAAGGGCGGGGGAACACCTACAATGAGCAGTTCTTC	CASSQGRGNTYNEQFF
NA	TRBV5-4	NA	TRBJ2-3	TGTGCCAGCAGCCGACCTGGAGGAACCAACCCAGACACGCAGTATTTT	CASSRPGGTNPDTQYF
TRBD2	TRBV28	NA	TRBJ2-1	TGTGCCAGCAGCCGCGGACTAGCGGGAGGGGTTTACAATGAGCAGTTCTTC	CASSRGLAGGVYNEQFF